The sequence of this T cell receptor (beta chain) was determined in a study of cytomegalovirus exposure and HLA in healthy donors. The CDR3 spans 21 residues. CDR1 is ENHRY, CDR2 SYGVKD, per germline. Losses at the gene ends were 4 bases for V and 3 bases for J; bases not matched to a gene: 27. Note on this clone: Its specificity is not known.

General study points: In vitro experiments confirmed that three CMV-associated chains were specific for CMV antigens.

This PCR relied on a set of 60 Vbeta primers and 13 Jbeta primers. Assay: immunoSEQ multiplex PCR; the TCRdb copy retains only in-frame clones and omits some. The sample includes around 130,000 clones, approximately 80% seen only once; the top ten take 5.9%. Material for sequencing was PBMCs. This clonotype originated in a woman aged 40-49 years in good health and CMV-seropositive. The chain employs TRBV10-3 and TRBJ2-7; 7 bases line up with TRBD2. CDR3 in amino acids: CAISGPQTSPTSGSGFYEQYF. CDR3 coding DNA: TGTGCCATCAGTGGACCCCAGACTAGCCCGACGAGTGGATCGGGGTTCTACGAGCAGTACTTC.